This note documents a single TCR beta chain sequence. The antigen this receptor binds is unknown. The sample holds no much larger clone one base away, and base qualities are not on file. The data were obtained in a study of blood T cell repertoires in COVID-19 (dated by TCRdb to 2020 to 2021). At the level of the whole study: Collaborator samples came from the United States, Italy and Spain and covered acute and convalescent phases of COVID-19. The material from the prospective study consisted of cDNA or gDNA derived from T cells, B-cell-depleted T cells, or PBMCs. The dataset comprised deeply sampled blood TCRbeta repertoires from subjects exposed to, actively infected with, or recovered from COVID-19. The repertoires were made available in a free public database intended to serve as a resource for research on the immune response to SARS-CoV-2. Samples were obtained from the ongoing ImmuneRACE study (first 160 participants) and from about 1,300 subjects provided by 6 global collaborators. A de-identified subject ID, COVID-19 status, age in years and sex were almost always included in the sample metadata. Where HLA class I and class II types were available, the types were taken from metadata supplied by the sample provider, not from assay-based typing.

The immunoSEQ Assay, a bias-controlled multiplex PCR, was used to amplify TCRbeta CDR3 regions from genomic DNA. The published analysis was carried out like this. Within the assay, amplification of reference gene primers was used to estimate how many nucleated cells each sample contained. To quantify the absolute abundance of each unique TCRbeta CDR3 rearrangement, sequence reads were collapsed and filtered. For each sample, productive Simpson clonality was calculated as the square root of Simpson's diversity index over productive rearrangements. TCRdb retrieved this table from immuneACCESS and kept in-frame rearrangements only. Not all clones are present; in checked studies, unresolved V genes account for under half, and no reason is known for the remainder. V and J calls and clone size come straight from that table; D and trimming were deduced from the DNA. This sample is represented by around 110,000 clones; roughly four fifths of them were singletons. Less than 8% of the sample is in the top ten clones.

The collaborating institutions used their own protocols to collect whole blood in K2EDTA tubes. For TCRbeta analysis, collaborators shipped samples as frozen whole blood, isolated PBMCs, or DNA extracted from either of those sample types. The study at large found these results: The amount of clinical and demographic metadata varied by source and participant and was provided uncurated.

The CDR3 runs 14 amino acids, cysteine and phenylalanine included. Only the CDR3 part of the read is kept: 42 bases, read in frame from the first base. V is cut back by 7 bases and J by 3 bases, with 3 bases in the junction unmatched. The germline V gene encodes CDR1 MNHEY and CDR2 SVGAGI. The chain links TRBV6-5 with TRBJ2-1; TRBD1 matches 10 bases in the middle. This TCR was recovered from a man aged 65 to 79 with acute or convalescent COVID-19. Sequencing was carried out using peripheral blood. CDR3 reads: CASIRDRGYNEQFF. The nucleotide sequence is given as TGTGCCAGCATACGGGACAGGGGCTACAATGAGCAGTTCTTC.